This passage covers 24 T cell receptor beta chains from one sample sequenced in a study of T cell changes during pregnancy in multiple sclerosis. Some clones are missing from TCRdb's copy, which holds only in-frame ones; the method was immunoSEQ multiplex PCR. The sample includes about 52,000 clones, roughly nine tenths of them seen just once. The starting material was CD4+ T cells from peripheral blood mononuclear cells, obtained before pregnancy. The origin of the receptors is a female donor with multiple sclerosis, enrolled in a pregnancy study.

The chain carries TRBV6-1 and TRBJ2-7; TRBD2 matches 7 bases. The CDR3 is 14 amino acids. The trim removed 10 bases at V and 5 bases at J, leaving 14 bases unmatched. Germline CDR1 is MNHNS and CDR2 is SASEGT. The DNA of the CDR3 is TGTGCCACGACCCGGGGGGAAATAAGGAACGAGCAGTACTTC. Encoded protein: CATTRGEIRNEQYF.

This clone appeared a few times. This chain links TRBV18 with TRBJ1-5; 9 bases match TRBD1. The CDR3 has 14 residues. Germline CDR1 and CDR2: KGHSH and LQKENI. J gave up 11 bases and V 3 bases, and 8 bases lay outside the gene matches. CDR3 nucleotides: TGTGCCAGCTCACCTCCGGGACAGGGAGGATCCCAGCATTTT. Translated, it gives CASSPPGQGGSQHF.

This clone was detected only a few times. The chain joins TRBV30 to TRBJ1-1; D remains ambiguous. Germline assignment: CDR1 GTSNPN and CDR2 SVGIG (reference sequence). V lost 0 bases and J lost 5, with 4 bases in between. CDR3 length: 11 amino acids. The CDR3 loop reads CAWSVITEAFF. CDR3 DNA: TGTGCCTGGAGTGTAATAACTGAAGCTTTCTTT.

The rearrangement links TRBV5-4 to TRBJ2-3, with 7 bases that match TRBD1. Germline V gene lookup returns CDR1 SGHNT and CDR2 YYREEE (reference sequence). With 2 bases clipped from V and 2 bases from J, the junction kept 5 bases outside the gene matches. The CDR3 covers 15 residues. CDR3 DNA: TGTGCCAGCAGCTTCGGGGACAGCTACACAGATACGCAGTATTTT. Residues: CASSFGDSYTDTQYF.

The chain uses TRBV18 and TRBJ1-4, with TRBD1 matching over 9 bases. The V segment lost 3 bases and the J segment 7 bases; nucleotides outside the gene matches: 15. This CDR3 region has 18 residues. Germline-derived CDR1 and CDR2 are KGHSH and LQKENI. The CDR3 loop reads CASSPGPGQGSFGEKLFF. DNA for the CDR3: TGTGCCAGCTCACCGGGGCCGGGACAGGGTAGTTTCGGTGAAAAACTGTTTTTT.

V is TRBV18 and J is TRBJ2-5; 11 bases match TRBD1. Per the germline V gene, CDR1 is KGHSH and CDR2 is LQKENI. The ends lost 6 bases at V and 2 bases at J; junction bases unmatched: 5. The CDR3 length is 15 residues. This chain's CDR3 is CASSQDRGQQETQYF. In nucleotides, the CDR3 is TGTGCCAGCTCTCAGGACAGGGGGCAGCAAGAGACCCAGTACTTC.

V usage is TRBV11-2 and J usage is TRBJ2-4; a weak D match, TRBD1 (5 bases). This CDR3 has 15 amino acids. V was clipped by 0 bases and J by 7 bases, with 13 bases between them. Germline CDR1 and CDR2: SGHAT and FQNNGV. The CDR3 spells CASSLEGAGGNIQYF. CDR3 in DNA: TGTGCCAGCAGCTTAGAAGGGGCAGGTGGGAACATTCAGTACTTC.

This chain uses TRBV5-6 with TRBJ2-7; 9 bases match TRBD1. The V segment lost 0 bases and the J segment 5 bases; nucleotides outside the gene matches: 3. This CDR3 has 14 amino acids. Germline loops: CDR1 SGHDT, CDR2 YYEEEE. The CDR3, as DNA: TGTGCCAGCAGCTTGGCCGGGACAGGGAACGAGCAGTACTTC. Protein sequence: CASSLAGTGNEQYF.

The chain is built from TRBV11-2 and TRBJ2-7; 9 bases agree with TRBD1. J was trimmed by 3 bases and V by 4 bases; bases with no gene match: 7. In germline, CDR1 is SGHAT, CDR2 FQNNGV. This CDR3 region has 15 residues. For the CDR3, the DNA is TGTGCCAGCAGCTCGCAGGGACAGGGTCTCTACGAGCAGTACTTC. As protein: CASSSQGQGLYEQYF.

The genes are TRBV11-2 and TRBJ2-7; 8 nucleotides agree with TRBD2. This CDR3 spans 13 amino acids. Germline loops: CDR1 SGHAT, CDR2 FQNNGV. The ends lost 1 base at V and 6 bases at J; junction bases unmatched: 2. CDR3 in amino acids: CASSLVRGGEQYF. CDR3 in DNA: TGTGCCAGCAGCTTAGTCCGGGGGGGCGAGCAGTACTTC.

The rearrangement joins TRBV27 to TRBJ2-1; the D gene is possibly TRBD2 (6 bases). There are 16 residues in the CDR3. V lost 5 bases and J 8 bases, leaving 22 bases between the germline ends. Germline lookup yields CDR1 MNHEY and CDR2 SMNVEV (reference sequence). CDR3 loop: CASSPRPTGDRDEQFF. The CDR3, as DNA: TGTGCCAGCAGTCCCCGCCCTACGGGAGATAGGGATGAGCAGTTCTTC.

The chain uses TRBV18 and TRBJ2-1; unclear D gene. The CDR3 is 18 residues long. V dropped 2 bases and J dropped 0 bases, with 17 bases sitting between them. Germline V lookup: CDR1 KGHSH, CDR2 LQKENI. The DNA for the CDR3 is TGTGCCAGCTCACCATTCCTGAGTAGCATGTCCTCCTACAATGAGCAGTTCTTC. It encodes CASSPFLSSMSSYNEQFF.

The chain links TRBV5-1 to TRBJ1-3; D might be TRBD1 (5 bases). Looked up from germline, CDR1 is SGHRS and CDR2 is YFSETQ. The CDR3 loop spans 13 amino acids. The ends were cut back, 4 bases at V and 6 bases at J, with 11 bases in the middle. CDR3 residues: CASSLPGENTIYF. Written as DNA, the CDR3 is TGCGCCAGCAGCCTTCCGGGGGAAAACACCATATATTTT.

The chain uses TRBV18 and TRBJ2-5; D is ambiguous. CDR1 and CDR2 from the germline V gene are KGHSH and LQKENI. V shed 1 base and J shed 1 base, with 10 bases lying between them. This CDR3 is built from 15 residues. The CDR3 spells CASSPLNSLQETQYF. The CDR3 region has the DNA TGTGCCAGCTCACCACTTAACAGTCTCCAAGAGACCCAGTACTTC.

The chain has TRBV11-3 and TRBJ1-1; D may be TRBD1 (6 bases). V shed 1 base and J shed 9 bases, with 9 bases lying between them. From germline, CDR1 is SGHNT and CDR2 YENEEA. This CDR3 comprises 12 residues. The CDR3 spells CASSLGQGKAFF. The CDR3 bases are TGTGCCAGCAGCTTAGGCCAGGGGAAAGCTTTCTTT.

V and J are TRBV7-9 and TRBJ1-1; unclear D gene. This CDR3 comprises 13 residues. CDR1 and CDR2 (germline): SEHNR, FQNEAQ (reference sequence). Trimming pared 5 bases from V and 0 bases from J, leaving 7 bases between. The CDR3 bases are TGTGCCAGCAGCCCCAGCGTGAACACTGAAGCTTTCTTT. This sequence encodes CASSPSVNTEAFF.

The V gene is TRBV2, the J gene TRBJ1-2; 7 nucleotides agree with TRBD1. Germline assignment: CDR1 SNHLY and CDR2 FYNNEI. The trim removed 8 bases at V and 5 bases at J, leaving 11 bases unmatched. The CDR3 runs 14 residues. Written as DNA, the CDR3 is TGTGCCAGCGAAGACAGGGCAATTCCGTATGGCTACACCTTC. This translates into CASEDRAIPYGYTF.

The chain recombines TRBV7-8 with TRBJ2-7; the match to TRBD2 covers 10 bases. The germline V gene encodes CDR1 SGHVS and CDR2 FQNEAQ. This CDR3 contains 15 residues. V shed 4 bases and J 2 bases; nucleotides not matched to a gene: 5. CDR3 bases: TGTGCCAGCAGCTCCTTAGCGGGAGGTGCCTACGAGCAGTACTTC. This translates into CASSSLAGGAYEQYF.

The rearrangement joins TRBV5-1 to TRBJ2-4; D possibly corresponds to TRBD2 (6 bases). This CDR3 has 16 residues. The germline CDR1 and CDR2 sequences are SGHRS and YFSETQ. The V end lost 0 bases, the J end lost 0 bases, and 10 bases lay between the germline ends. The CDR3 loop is CASSLVGGLAKNIQYF. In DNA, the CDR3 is TGCGCCAGCAGCTTGGTGGGGGGTCTAGCCAAAAACATTCAGTACTTC.

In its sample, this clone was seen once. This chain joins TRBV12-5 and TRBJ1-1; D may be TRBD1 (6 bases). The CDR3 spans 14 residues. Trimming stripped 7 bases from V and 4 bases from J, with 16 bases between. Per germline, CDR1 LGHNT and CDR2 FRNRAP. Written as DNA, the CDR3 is TGTGCTAGTGACCAATCGTGGGGGCCCACTGAAGCTTTCTTT. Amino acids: CASDQSWGPTEAFF.

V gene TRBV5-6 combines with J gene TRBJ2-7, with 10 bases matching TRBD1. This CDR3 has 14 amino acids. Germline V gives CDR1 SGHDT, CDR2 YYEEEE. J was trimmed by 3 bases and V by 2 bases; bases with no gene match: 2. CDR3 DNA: TGTGCCAGCAGCTTCGGGACAGGGGTCTACGAGCAGTACTTC. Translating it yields CASSFGTGVYEQYF.

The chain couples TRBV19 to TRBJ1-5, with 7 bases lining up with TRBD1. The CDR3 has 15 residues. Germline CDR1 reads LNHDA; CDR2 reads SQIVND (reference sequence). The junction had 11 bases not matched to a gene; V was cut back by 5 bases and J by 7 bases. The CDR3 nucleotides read TGTGCCAGTAGTCAGACAGGGTTGTGGCGGCAGCCCCAGCATTTT. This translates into CASSQTGLWRQPQHF. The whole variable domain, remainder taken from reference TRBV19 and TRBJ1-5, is DGGITQSPKYLFRKEGQNVTLSCEQNLNHDAMYWYRQDPGQGLRLIYYSQIVNDFQKGDIAEGYSVSREKKESFPLTVTSAQKNPTAFYLCASSQTGLWRQPQHFGDGTRLSIL.

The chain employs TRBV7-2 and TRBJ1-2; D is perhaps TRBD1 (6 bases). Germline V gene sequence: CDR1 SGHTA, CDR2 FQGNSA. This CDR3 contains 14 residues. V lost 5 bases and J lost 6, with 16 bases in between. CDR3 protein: CASSATGNNDGYTF. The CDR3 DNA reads TGTGCCAGCAGCGCGACAGGAAACAACGATGGCTACACCTTC.

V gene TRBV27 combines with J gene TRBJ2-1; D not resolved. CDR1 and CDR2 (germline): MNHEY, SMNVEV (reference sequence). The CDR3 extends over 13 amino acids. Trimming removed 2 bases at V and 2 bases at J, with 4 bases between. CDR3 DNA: TGTGCCAGCAGTTTAGCGGCCTACAATGAGCAGTTCTTC. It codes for CASSLAAYNEQFF.